These 10 T cell receptor beta chains came from one sample sequenced in a study of blood T cells in healthy people across ages. Primed by a sample-barcoded 5' primer and a J-beta primer mix, a second PCR proceeded for about 6 to 11 cycles. TCRdb reprocessed the 5' RACE reads via MiXCR and lists one record per CDR3 protein. The data show approximately 900,000 distinct CDR3 sequences, with 25% to 35% seen just once and 10% to 13% held by the top ten. This same sample was also part of a study on T cells of mothers and their children.

Source material: blood. The receptors were gathered from a woman aged 40 to 50 in good health.

This clonotype was seen only a few times. The chain links TRBV9 to TRBJ2-4, with TRBD1 identical over 9 bases. The tail of the sequence fits TRBJ2-7 better, so the J call may be wrong. This CDR3 is built from 17 residues. Germline V gene lookup returns CDR1 SGDLS and CDR2 YYNGEE. CDR3 DNA sequence: TGTGCCAGCAGCGTAGAGGGAACCGGGACAGGGAACTACGAGCAGTACTTC. Amino acid sequence: CASSVEGTGTGNYEQYF.

There are many counts of this clonotype. The rearrangement joins TRBV20-1 to TRBJ2-3, with D hard to call. Per the germline V gene, CDR1 is DFQATT and CDR2 is SNEGSKA (reference sequence). The CDR3 sequence is 13 residues long. Trimming removed 1 base at V and 6 bases at J, with 11 bases between. CDR3 amino acids: CSARVGFGDTQYF. The DNA for the CDR3 is TGCAGTGCTAGAGTTGGGTTCGGGGATACGCAGTATTTT.

V gene TRBV12-3 or TRBV12-4 combines with J gene TRBJ2-1; 8 bases agree with TRBD1. The CDR3 contains 14 residues. Trimming removed 8 bases from V and 1 base from J; junction bases left unmatched: 4. CDR3 residues: CASQRQGSYNEQFF. CDR3 DNA sequence: TGTGCCAGCCAGAGACAGGGGTCCTACAATGAGCAGTTCTTC.

The chain joins TRBV7-9 to TRBJ2-5, with TRBD2 identical over 12 bases. The J call is uncertain, as TRBJ2-1 better fits the DNA end. The CDR3 totals 16 residues. The germline V gene has CDR1 SEHNR and CDR2 FQNEAQ (reference sequence). The CDR3, as DNA: TGTGCCAGCCGCCCAACTAGCGGGGGGCCACAAGAGACCCAGTTCTTC. Translated: CASRPTSGGPQETQFF.

This clonotype was seen more than once but under ten times. This chain uses TRBV20-1 with TRBJ2-3, with a possible D match to TRBD1 (6 bases). This CDR3 is built from 16 residues. Germline V CDR1 and CDR2: DFQATT, SNEGSKA (reference sequence). Trimming took off 1 base at V and 1 base at J, with 15 bases between the two ends. The CDR3 sequence is CSARAQGQGRTDTQYF. DNA of the CDR3: TGCAGTGCTAGAGCCCAGGGACAAGGCCGCACAGATACGCAGTATTTT.

In its sample, this clonotype was seen a few times. V usage is TRBV19 and J usage is TRBJ2-1; 8 nucleotides agree with TRBD1. This CDR3 has 17 amino acids. Looked up from germline, CDR1 is LNHDA and CDR2 is SQIVND (reference sequence). The ends lost 3 bases at V and 8 bases at J; junction bases unmatched: 15. Here the CDR3 reads CASSIILVIQGADEQFF. The DNA of the CDR3 is TGTGCCAGTAGTATTATTCTCGTGATCCAGGGGGCGGATGAGCAGTTCTTC.

The chain links TRBV29-1 to TRBJ1-2; a weak D match, TRBD1 (5 bases). Germline-derived CDR1 and CDR2 are SQVTM and ANQGSEA. With 7 bases removed from V and 7 bases from J, the gap between germline ends came to 13 bases. This CDR3 is built from 11 residues. Here the CDR3 DNA reads TGCAGCGCCTGGGCTGGGGCTGGCTACACCTTC. Residues: CSAWAGAGYTF.

CDR3 loop: CASSPGPKSYNEQFF. CDR3 sequence (DNA): TGTGCCAGCAGTCCCGGACCTAAATCCTACAATGAGCAGTTCTTC. The J gene is TRBJ2-1, the V gene TRBV12-3 or TRBV12-4; D unclear. Trimming took 5 bases from V and 1 from J, leaving 12 bases between them. This CDR3 comprises 15 residues.

This clonotype was detected many times. The genes are TRBV7-2 and TRBJ2-7; 10 nucleotides match TRBD1. The ends lost 5 bases at V and 3 bases at J; junction bases unmatched: 7. The CDR3 is made up of 15 amino acids. Germline CDR1 SGHTA, CDR2 FQGNSA. The CDR3 spells CASSPRQGAVYEQYF. In DNA form, the CDR3 reads TGTGCCAGCAGCCCAAGACAGGGGGCTGTCTACGAGCAGTACTTC.

This clonotype was seen a handful of times. The chain carries TRBV12-3 or TRBV12-4 and TRBJ2-6; tentatively, D is TRBD1 or TRBD2 (6 bases each). V lost 6 bases, J lost 1 base, and 25 bases lay in between. This CDR3 is 20 amino acids long. This chain's CDR3 is CASRPTAGQTAPSGANVLTF. The DNA of the CDR3 is TGTGCCAGCAGACCAACGGCGGGACAAACAGCCCCTTCTGGGGCCAACGTCCTGACTTTC.